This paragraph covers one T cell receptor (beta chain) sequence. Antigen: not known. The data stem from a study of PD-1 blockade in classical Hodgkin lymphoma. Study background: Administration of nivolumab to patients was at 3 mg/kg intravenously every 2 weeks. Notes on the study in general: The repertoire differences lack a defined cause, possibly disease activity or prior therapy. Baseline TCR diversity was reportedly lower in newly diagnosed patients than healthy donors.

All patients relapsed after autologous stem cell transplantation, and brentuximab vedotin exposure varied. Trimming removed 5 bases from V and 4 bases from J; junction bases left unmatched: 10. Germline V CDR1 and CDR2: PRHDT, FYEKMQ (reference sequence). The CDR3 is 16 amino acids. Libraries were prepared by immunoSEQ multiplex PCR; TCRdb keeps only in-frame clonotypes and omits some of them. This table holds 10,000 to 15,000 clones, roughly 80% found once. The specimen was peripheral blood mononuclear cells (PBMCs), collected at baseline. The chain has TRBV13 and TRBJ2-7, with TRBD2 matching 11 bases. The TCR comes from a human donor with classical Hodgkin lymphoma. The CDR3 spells CASSPPRTSGLYEQYF. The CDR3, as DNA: TGTGCCAGCAGCCCTCCCCGGACTAGCGGGCTTTACGAGCAGTACTTC.